The rows below give T cell receptor beta chains drawn from one sample of a study of cytomegalovirus exposure and HLA in healthy donors. TCRdb's copy holds only in-frame clones and misses some; the assay was immunoSEQ multiplex PCR. The repertoire holds roughly 150,000 clones, more than 60% seen once, with about 10% in the top ten. Input material: PBMCs. These receptors were taken from a man aged 25-45 years in good health and CMV-seropositive. CDR3s include the opening cysteine and the closing phenylalanine or tryptophan. The D gene is left open where the match is weak. Clone size is shown for a subset of rows, as once, few, many or a class of expanded clone.

CDR3 DNA,CDR3 protein,V gene,D gene,clone size,J gene
TGTGCCAGCAGCTTACAGTGGAACACCGGGGAGCTGTTTTTT,CASSLQWNTGELFF,TRBV7-9,-,-,TRBJ2-2
TGCGCCAGCAGCTTGGGAACTAGCGGAGCCTCCTACAATGAGCAGTTCTTC,CASSLGTSGASYNEQFF,TRBV5-1,TRBD2,-,TRBJ2-1
TGCGCCAGCAGCTTGGTACAGGGTGACACTGAAGCTTTCTTT,CASSLVQGDTEAFF,TRBV5-1,-,few,TRBJ1-1
TGTGCCAGCAGTCCGGGACTAGCGGATTACAATGAGCAGTTCTTC,CASSPGLADYNEQFF,TRBV28,TRBD2,-,TRBJ2-1
TGCGCCAGCAGCTGGGGGACAGCGAACTATGGCTACACCTTC,CASSWGTANYGYTF,TRBV5-1,TRBD1,-,TRBJ1-2
TGTGCCAGCGAGAACACAGATACGCAGTATTTT,CASENTDTQYF,TRBV10-3,-,-,TRBJ2-3
TGTGCCAGCAGCTTCGGGGACAGCATCTATGGCTACACCTTC,CASSFGDSIYGYTF,TRBV7-6,TRBD1,-,TRBJ1-2
TGCGCCAGCAGCCAAGACTGGGGGACTTATGGCTACACCTTC,CASSQDWGTYGYTF,TRBV4-1,-,few,TRBJ1-2
TGTGCCAGTAGACTAGCGGGAGGGCCCCTGCCCGGGGAGCTGTTTTTT,CASRLAGGPLPGELFF,TRBV19,TRBD2,-,TRBJ2-2
TGTGCCAGCAGCTCCGGTCCTAATGAGCAGTTCTTC,CASSSGPNEQFF,TRBV7-9,-,-,TRBJ2-1
TGTGCCAGCAGTGACAGAAGCTCTGGGGCCAACGTCCTGACTTTC,CASSDRSSGANVLTF,TRBV2,-,few,TRBJ2-6
TGTGCCAGCAGCCTCGGACAGGGAACGGGGACTGGGAATAATTCACCCCTCCACTTT,CASSLGQGTGTGNNSPLHF,TRBV9,TRBD1,-,TRBJ1-6
TGTGCCAGCCAGGGACAGGGCGCAACGAACACTGAAGCTTTCTTT,CASQGQGATNTEAFF,TRBV6-6,TRBD1,-,TRBJ1-1
TGTGCCAGCAGCCATCGGAGCTGCGGGGAGCTGTTTTTT,CASSHRSCGELFF,TRBV21-1,-,-,TRBJ2-2
TGTGCCAGCAGTTTATCCCCGGGAACTAGCTTCTATAGCAATCAGCCCCAGCATTTT,CASSLSPGTSFYSNQPQHF,TRBV28,-,-,TRBJ1-5
TGCAGCGTCGAGAATGAGCAGTTCTTC,CSVENEQFF,TRBV29-1,-,once,TRBJ2-1
TGTGCCAGCTCCCGAAAGGAGGGACAGCCCACAGATACGCAGTATTTT,CASSRKEGQPTDTQYF,TRBV7-9,-,-,TRBJ2-3
TGTGCCAGCAGTTTATTTATTGGACAGGGTTGCCTCTTC,CASSLFIGQGCLF,TRBV27,TRBD1,few,TRBJ2-1
TGTGCCAGTTCTAGCGGCCTGGGGGCCAATGAGCAGTTCTTC,CASSSGLGANEQFF,TRBV12-1,-,-,TRBJ2-1
TGTGCCAGCAGCACTAACAGGGGCAATCAGCCCCAGCATTTT,CASSTNRGNQPQHF,TRBV6-5,-,few,TRBJ1-5
TGTGCCACCTTAACGCGGGGTTCTGAGCAGTTCTTC,CATLTRGSEQFF,TRBV6-6,-,-,TRBJ2-1
TGTGCCAGCAGCTTATTTAGCGGGAGCCCAGAGACCCAGTACTTC,CASSLFSGSPETQYF,TRBV7-3,TRBD2,-,TRBJ2-5
TGTGCCAGCACCCCCGCCCTAGCGGGATCCCAGAAGCAGTACTTC,CASTPALAGSQKQYF,TRBV28,TRBD2,-,TRBJ2-7
TGTGCCAGCTCACCGCCGGGACAGAACACTGAAGCTTTCTTT,CASSPPGQNTEAFF,TRBV18,-,-,TRBJ1-1
TGCGCCAGCAGCCAATCTCTAGGGGCCCTCTCTGGAAACACCATATATTTT,CASSQSLGALSGNTIYF,TRBV4-1,-,-,TRBJ1-3
TGTGCCAGCAGCCTAGACCGTAGCTCCTACGAGCAGTACTTC,CASSLDRSSYEQYF,TRBV5-4,-,once,TRBJ2-7
TGTGCCAGCAGTGCGACAGGCCGGAACGAGCAGTACTTC,CASSATGRNEQYF,TRBV2,-,few,TRBJ2-7
TGTGCCAGCAGGTTACCAGGGACTAGTTTGGGAGAGACCCAGTACTTC,CASRLPGTSLGETQYF,TRBV28,TRBD2,-,TRBJ2-5
TGTGCCAGCAGCTTGGGGGACGTAGGAGGGCGGGAGTTGTTCTTC,CASSLGDVGGRELFF,TRBV5-8,TRBD2,-,TRBJ2-1
TGCGCCAGCACCCGAAAGGGACAGGGGGCACCTAGGGCAGATACGCAGTATTTT,CASTRKGQGAPRADTQYF,TRBV23-1,TRBD1,few,TRBJ2-3
TGTGCCAGCAGTTTACAGGGGGCTGTTGAAGCTTTCTTT,CASSLQGAVEAFF,TRBV27,TRBD1,-,TRBJ1-1
TGCGCCAGCAGCAAACGGGATTCTACCGGGGAGCTGTTTTTT,CASSKRDSTGELFF,TRBV5-1,-,-,TRBJ2-2
TGTGCCAGCAGCTTTCACAGGGCTCAGAATGAGCAGTTCTTC,CASSFHRAQNEQFF,TRBV11-3,-,-,TRBJ2-1
TGTGCCAGCAGCTTACCGGGAGAGGTGGGGAACGAGCAGTACTTC,CASSLPGEVGNEQYF,TRBV7-9,-,-,TRBJ2-7
TGTGCCAGCTCACCACAAGGGGTTGAAGCTTTCTTT,CASSPQGVEAFF,TRBV18,-,-,TRBJ1-1
TGTGCCAGCAGTGTAAATCAGCCCCAGCATTTT,CASSVNQPQHF,TRBV2,-,-,TRBJ1-5
TGCGCCAGCAGCTTGGCGCCAGGGGGCGCGGAGACCCAGTACTTC,CASSLAPGGAETQYF,TRBV5-1,TRBD1,-,TRBJ2-5
TGCGCCAGCAGCTTGGCGACGGGACAGACATACTACGAGCAGTACTTC,CASSLATGQTYYEQYF,TRBV5-1,TRBD1,-,TRBJ2-7
TGTGCCAGCAGTTCCGTTGGGGGCAGAGCAGATACGCAGTATTTT,CASSSVGGRADTQYF,TRBV28,-,-,TRBJ2-3
TGTGCCTGGTCGGGACTAGTCTACAATGAGCAGTTCTTC,CAWSGLVYNEQFF,TRBV30,TRBD2,-,TRBJ2-1
TGCGCCACTTCCCACGGACAGGGAACGAACACCGGGGAGCTGTTTTTT,CATSHGQGTNTGELFF,TRBV5-1,TRBD1,-,TRBJ2-2
TGTGCCAGCAGTGAAGAATGGGAGGACGTACGTGGCTACACCTTC,CASSEEWEDVRGYTF,TRBV6-1,-,-,TRBJ1-2
TGTGCCAGCAGTGCCACAGGGGTAGGCACTGAAGCTTTCTTT,CASSATGVGTEAFF,TRBV6-4,TRBD1,-,TRBJ1-1
TGTGCTAGTGCCCTAACAGCGGGACCCTCCTACGAGCAGTACTTC,CASALTAGPSYEQYF,TRBV12-5,TRBD2,-,TRBJ2-7
TGTGCCAGTAGTATCGGGGGAAGGAACGGGAACACTGAAGCTTTCTTT,CASSIGGRNGNTEAFF,TRBV19,-,-,TRBJ1-1
TGTGCCAGCAGTTTAGTAGCGGGAGGGTTGGATGAGCAGTTCTTC,CASSLVAGGLDEQFF,TRBV28,TRBD2,few,TRBJ2-1
TGTGCTAGTGGTTTGGTACGGTACGGGAGGGCCTCGTGGGAGCAGTACTTC,CASGLVRYGRASWEQYF,TRBV12-5,TRBD2,few,TRBJ2-7
TGTGCCAGCAGTCAAGGGGATCGACTAGCGGACCGCACAGATACGCAGTATTTT,CASSQGDRLADRTDTQYF,TRBV2,TRBD2,-,TRBJ2-3
TGTGCCAGCAGTTGGACAGCCTTGAACACTGAAGCTTTCTTT,CASSWTALNTEAFF,TRBV11-3,-,-,TRBJ1-1
TGTGCCAGCAGGCCTAGCGGTAGCACAGATACGCAGTATTTT,CASRPSGSTDTQYF,TRBV11-2,TRBD2,-,TRBJ2-3
TGTGCCAGCAGCTTGGGGACTAGCGGCTCTGGGGCCAACGTCCTGACTTTC,CASSLGTSGSGANVLTF,TRBV5-4,TRBD2,-,TRBJ2-6
TGTGCCAGCAGTTCGACAGGGTTCCTTTCCAACGTCCTGACTTTC,CASSSTGFLSNVLTF,TRBV6-1,TRBD1,-,TRBJ2-6
TGTGCCAGCAGTGCACTCGAAGGGAGTTCCTACGAGCAGTACTTC,CASSALEGSSYEQYF,TRBV2,-,-,TRBJ2-7